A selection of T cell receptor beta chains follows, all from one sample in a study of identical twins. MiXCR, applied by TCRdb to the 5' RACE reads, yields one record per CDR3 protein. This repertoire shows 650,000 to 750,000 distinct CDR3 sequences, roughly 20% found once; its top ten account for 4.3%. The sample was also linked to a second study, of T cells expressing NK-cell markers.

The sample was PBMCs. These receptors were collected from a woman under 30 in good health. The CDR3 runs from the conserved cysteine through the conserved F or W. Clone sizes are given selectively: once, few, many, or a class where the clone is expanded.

CDR3 protein: CASSLAPAGTYEQYF
V gene: TRBV5-1
clone size: few
J gene: TRBJ2-7

CDR3 protein: CASSHGTSGRIRGWYEQYF
V gene: TRBV3-1
clone size: many
J gene: TRBJ2-7

CDR3 protein: CSARDPLSSQYF
V gene: TRBV20-1
clone size: many
J gene: TRBJ2-5

CDR3 protein: CASSSRLAGEPGANVLTF
V gene: TRBV7-8
clone size: -
J gene: TRBJ2-6

CDR3 protein: CASAGRVDTQYF
V gene: TRBV27
clone size: few
J gene: TRBJ2-3

CDR3 protein: CASRPGLLTGELFF
V gene: TRBV5-1
clone size: few
J gene: TRBJ2-2

CDR3 protein: CSASGNYEQYF
V gene: TRBV20-1
clone size: many
J gene: TRBJ2-7

CDR3 protein: CASSQESLRTFNEQFF
V gene: TRBV4-1
clone size: -
J gene: TRBJ2-1

CDR3 protein: CASSPDRMNSPLHF
V gene: TRBV3-1
clone size: -
J gene: TRBJ1-6

CDR3 protein: CSAQGVGSYTGELFF
V gene: TRBV20-1
clone size: -
J gene: TRBJ2-2

CDR3 protein: CSVEGGQGANEQFF
V gene: TRBV29-1
clone size: many
J gene: TRBJ2-1

CDR3 protein: CASSTRRLAEAYNEQFF
V gene: TRBV7-9
clone size: -
J gene: TRBJ2-1

CDR3 protein: CASSHGRDVLTF
V gene: TRBV7-2
clone size: few
J gene: TRBJ2-6

CDR3 protein: CASSLGLAGDTQYF
V gene: TRBV5-1
clone size: many
J gene: TRBJ2-3

CDR3 protein: CAISERDRVYEQYF
V gene: TRBV10-3
clone size: -
J gene: TRBJ2-7

CDR3 protein: CSATETGRKETQYF
V gene: TRBV20-1
clone size: once
J gene: TRBJ2-5

CDR3 protein: CASRGLSGRNNEQFF
V gene: TRBV7-2
clone size: few
J gene: TRBJ2-1

CDR3 protein: CSARVGSTEAFF
V gene: TRBV20-1
clone size: -
J gene: TRBJ1-1

CDR3 protein: CASSLAGTIGDTQYF
V gene: TRBV12-3/TRBV12-4
clone size: few
J gene: TRBJ2-3

CDR3 protein: CASSPEGGAGKNIQYF
V gene: TRBV7-9
clone size: many
J gene: TRBJ2-4

CDR3 protein: CASSDSATDTQYF
V gene: TRBV6-4
clone size: -
J gene: TRBJ2-3

CDR3 protein: CASSLIAGHSYNEQFF
V gene: TRBV5-6
clone size: -
J gene: TRBJ2-1